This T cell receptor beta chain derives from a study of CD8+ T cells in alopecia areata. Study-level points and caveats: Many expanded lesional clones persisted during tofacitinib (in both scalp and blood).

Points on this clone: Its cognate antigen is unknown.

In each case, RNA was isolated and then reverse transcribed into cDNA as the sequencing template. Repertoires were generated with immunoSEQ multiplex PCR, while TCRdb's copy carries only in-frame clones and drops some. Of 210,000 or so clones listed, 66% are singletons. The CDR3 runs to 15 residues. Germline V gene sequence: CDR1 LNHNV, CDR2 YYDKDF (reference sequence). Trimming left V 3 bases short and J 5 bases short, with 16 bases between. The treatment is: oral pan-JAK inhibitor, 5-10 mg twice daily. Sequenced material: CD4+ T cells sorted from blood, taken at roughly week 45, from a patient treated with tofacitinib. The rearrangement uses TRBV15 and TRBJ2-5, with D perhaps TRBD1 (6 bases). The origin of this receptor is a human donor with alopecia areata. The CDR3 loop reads CATSSRLDSRETQYF. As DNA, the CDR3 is TGTGCCACCAGCAGTCGTTTGGACAGCCGGGAGACCCAGTACTTC.